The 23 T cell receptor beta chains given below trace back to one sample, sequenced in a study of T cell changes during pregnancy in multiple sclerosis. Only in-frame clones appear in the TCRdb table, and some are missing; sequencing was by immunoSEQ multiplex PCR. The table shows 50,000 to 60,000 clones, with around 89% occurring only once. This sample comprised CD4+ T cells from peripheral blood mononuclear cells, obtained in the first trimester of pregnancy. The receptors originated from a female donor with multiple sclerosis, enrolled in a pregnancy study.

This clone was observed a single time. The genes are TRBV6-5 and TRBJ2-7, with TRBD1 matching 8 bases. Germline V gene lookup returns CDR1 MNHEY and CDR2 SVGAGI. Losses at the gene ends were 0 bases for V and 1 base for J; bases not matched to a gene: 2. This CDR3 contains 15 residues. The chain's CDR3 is CASSYSTGGSYEQYF. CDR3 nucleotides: TGTGCCAGCAGTTACTCAACAGGGGGATCCTACGAGCAGTACTTC.

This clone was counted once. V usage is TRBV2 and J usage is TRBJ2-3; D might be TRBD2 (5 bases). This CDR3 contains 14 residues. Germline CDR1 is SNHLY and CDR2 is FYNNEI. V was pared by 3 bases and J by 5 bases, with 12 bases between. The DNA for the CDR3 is TGTGCCAGCAGTGACAGGCTAGCCAGAGATACGCAGTATTTT. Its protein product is CASSDRLARDTQYF.

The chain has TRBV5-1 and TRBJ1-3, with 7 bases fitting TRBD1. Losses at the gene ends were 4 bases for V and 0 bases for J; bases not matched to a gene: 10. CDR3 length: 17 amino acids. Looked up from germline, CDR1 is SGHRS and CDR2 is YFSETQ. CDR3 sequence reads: CASSAEPTGSSGNTIYF. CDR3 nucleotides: TGCGCCAGCAGCGCGGAACCGACAGGGAGCTCTGGAAACACCATATATTTT. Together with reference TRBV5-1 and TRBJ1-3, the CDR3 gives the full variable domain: KAGVTQTPRYLIKTRGQQVTLSCSPISGHRSVSWYQQTPGQGLQFLFEYFSETQRNKGNFPGRFSGRQFSNSRSEMNVSTLELGDSALYLCASSAEPTGSSGNTIYFGEGSWLTVV.

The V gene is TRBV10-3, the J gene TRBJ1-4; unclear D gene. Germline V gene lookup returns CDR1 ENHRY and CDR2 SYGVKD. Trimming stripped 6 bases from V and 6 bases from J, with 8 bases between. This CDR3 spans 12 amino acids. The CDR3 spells CAIRDKDEKLFF. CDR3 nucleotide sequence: TGTGCCATCAGAGACAAGGATGAAAAACTGTTTTTT.

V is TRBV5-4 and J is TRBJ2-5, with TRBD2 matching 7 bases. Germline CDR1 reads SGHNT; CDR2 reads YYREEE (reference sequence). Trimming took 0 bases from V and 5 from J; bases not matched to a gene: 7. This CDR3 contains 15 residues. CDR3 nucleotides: TGTGCCAGCAGCTTGGATATCGGGGGGACCGAGACCCAGTACTTC. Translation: CASSLDIGGTETQYF.

CDR3 sequence: CASSQRGKADEQYF. Here the CDR3 DNA reads TGTGCCAGCAGCCAGCGAGGTAAAGCGGACGAGCAGTACTTC. This rearrangement joins TRBV7-2 to TRBJ2-7, with D possibly matching TRBD2 (5 bases). The CDR3 extends over 14 amino acids. Trimming removed 5 bases at V and 5 bases at J, with 16 bases between. Germline V CDR1 and CDR2: SGHTA, FQGNSA.

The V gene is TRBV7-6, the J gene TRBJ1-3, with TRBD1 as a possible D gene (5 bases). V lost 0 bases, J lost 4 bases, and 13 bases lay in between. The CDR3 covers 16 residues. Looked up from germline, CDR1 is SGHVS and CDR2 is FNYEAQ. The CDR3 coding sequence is TGTGCCAGCAGCTTAGCGCGACCGGGGGTCGGAAACACCATATATTTT. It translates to CASSLARPGVGNTIYF.

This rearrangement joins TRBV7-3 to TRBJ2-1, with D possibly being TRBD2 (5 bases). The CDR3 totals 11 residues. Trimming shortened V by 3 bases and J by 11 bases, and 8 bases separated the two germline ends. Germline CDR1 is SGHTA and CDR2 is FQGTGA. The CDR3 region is CASSFGGKQFF. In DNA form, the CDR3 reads TGTGCCAGCAGCTTTGGAGGAAAGCAGTTCTTC.

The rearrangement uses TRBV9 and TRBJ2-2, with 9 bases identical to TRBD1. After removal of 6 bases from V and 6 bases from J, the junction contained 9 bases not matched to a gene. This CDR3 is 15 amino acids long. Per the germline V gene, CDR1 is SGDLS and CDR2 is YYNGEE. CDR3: CASKPDRGRSGELFF. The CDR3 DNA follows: TGTGCCAGCAAGCCGGACAGGGGACGTTCCGGGGAGCTGTTTTTT. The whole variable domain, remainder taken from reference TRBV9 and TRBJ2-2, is DSGVTQTPKHLITATGQRVTLRCSPRSGDLSVYWYQQSLDQGLQFLIQYYNGEERAKGNILERFSAQQFPDLHSELNLSSLELGDSALYFCASKPDRGRSGELFFGEGSRLTVL.

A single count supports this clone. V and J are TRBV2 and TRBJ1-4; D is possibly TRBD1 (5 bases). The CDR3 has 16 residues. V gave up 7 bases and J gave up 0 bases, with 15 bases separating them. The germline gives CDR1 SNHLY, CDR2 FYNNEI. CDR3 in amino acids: CASMKPDSATNEKLFF. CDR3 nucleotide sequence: TGTGCCAGCATGAAACCTGACAGTGCAACTAATGAAAAACTGTTTTTT.

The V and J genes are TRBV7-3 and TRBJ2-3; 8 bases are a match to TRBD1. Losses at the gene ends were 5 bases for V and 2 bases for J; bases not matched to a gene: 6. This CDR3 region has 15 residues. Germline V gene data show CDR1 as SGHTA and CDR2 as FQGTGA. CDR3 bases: TGTGCCAGCAGCCTTGGGACAGGCTACACAGATACGCAGTATTTT. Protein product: CASSLGTGYTDTQYF. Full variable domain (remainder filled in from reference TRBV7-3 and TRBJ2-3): GAGVSQTPSNKVTEKGKYVELRCDPISGHTALYWYRQSLGQGPEFLIYFQGTGAADDSGLPNDRFFAVRPEGSVSTLKIQRTERGDSAVYLCASSLGTGYTDTQYFGPGTRLTVL.

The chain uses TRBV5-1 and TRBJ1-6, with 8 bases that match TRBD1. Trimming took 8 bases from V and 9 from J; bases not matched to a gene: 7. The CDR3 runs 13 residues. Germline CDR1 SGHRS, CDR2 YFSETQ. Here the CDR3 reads CASSDRESSPLHF. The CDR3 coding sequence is TGCGCCAGTTCGGACAGGGAGAGTTCACCCCTCCACTTT.

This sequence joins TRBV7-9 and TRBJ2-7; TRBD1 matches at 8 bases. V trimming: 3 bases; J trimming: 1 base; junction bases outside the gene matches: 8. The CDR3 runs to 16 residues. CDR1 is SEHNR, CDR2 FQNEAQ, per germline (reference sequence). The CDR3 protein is CASSLGGQGLSYEQYF. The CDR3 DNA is TGTGCCAGCAGCTTGGGCGGACAGGGCCTTTCCTACGAGCAGTACTTC.

CDR3 bases: TGCAGCGTTGCCGCGAGAGGGATATACTACGAGCAGTACTTC. This gives the protein CSVAARGIYYEQYF. This chain connects TRBV29-1 to TRBJ2-7; tentative D call: TRBD2 (5 bases). There are 14 residues in the CDR3. V lost 4 bases and J lost 3, with 16 bases in between. CDR1 is SQVTM, CDR2 ANQGSEA, per germline.

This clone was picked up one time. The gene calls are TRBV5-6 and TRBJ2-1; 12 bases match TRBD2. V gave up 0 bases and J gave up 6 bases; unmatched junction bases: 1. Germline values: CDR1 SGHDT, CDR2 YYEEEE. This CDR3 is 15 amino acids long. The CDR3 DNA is TGTGCCAGCAGCTTGGCTAGCGGGAGGGCCAATGAGCAGTTCTTC. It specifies CASSLASGRANEQFF.

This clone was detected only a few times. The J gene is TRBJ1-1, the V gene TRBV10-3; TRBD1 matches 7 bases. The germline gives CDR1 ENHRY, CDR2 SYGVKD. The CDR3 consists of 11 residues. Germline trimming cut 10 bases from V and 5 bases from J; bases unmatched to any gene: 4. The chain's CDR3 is CATVRGTEAFF. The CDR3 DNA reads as TGTGCCACCGTCAGGGGGACTGAAGCTTTCTTT.

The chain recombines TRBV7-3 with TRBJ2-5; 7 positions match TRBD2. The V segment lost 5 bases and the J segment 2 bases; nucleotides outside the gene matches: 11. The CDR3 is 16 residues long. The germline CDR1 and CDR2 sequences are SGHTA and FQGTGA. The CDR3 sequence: CASSPPWAAGQETQYF. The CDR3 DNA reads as TGTGCCAGCAGCCCCCCCTGGGCAGCGGGGCAAGAGACCCAGTACTTC.

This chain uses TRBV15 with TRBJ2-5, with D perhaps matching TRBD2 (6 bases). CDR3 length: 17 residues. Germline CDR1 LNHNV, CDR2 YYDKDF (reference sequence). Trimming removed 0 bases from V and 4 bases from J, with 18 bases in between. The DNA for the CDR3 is TGTGCCACCAGCAGAGATCTAGTGGAGGGGATACGAGAGACCCAGTACTTC. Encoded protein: CATSRDLVEGIRETQYF.

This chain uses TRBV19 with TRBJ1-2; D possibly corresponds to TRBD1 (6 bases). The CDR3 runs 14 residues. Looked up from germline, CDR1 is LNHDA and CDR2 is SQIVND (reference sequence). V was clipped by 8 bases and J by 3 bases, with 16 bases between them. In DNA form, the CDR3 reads TGTGCCAGTCGGGTGGCAGGGGATTACTATGGCTACACCTTC. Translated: CASRVAGDYYGYTF.

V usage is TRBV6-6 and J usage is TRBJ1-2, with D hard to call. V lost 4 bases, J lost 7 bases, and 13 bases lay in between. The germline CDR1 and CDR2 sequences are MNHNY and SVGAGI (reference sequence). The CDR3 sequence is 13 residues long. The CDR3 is CASSSSTGSGYTF. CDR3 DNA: TGTGCCAGCAGTTCCTCCACCGGGAGTGGCTACACCTTC.

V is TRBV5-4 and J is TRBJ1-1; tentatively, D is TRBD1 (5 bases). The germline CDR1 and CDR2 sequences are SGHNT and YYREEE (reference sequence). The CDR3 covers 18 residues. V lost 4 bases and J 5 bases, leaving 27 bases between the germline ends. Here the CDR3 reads CASSHGGGPRGGSTEAFF. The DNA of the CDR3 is TGTGCCAGCAGCCACGGGGGGGGACCCCGAGGCGGAAGTACTGAAGCTTTCTTT.

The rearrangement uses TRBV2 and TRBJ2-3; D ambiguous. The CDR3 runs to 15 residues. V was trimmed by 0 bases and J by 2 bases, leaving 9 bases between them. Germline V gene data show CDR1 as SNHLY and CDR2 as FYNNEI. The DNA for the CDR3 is TGTGCCAGCAGTGAAGCGCTACTTCACACAGATACGCAGTATTTT. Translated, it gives CASSEALLHTDTQYF.

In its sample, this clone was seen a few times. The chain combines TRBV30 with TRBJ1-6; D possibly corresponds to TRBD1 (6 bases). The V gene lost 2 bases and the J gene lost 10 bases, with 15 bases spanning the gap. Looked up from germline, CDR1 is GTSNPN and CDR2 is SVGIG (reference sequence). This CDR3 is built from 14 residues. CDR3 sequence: CAWSPQGWGSPLHF. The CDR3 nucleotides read TGTGCCTGGAGTCCTCAGGGGTGGGGATCACCCCTCCACTTT.